Sequencing of this TCR beta chain was carried out in a study of blood T cell repertoires in COVID-19. The V end lost 7 bases, the J end lost 6 bases, and 15 bases lay between the germline ends. The germline gives CDR1 MDHEN, CDR2 SYDVKM. CDR3 size: 13 residues. The table came from immunoSEQ multiplex PCR; TCRdb's copy has only in-frame clones and leaves some out. The sample carries 300,000 to 400,000 clones, about nine tenths recorded once. The chain links TRBV28 to TRBJ1-1, with D tentatively TRBD1 (6 bases). The sequenced material came from PBMCs or T cells enriched from blood (not recorded which). The clonotype was recovered from a man between 60 and 70 years old who had recovered from COVID-19. The CDR3 nucleotides are TGTGCCAGCATGGACAGACAGGCGGCTGAAGCTTTCTTT. Translation gives CASMDRQAAEAFF.